This passage covers 7 T cell receptor beta chains from one sample sequenced in a study of T-cell memory formation after mild COVID-19. A single record per CDR3 protein comes from TCRdb applying MiXCR to the 5' RACE reads. The top ten clones hold around a fifth of a sample with fewer than 350,000 distinct CDR3 sequences, approximately 8.4% of them seen once. Sequences were obtained from PBMCs or a T cell subset sorted from them (not recorded which). The receptors were sampled from a man aged 18 to 29 who had mild COVID-19 (a few samples of this study predate the infection). Cell type and time point are not known.

The rearrangement links TRBV10-3 to TRBJ2-7; 8 bases fit TRBD2. With 2 bases clipped from V and 5 bases from J, the junction kept 2 bases outside the gene matches. The CDR3 is 13 amino acids. Looked up from germline, CDR1 is ENHRY and CDR2 is SYGVKD. CDR3 loop: CAISERGGNEQYV. CDR3 coding DNA: TGTGCCATCAGTGAGCGGGGGGGGAACGAGCAGTACGTC.

This clonotype has more than one count but fewer than ten. The rearrangement joins TRBV12-3 or TRBV12-4 to TRBJ1-4; D perhaps matches TRBD1 (6 bases). The CDR3 totals 16 residues. The V end lost 2 bases, the J end lost 8 bases, and 18 bases lay between the germline ends. CDR3 sequence reads: CASSLPGGAGAEKLFF. CDR3 sequence (DNA): TGTGCCAGCAGTTTACCGGGGGGCGCGGGTGCCGAAAAACTGTTTTTT.

This clonotype was picked up a small number of times. In DNA, the CDR3 is TGCGCCAGCAGCCCCTTAGGGGACACCGGGGAGCTGTTTTTT. This translates into CASSPLGDTGELFF. The V and J genes are TRBV5-1 and TRBJ2-2; TRBD1 is a possible D gene (5 bases). Per germline, CDR1 SGHRS and CDR2 YFSETQ. Deletions cut 4 bases from V and 3 bases from J, with 10 bases between. The CDR3 sequence is 14 residues long.

The chain combines TRBV6-5 with TRBJ1-4, with no clear D. Trimming removed 8 bases from V and 8 bases from J, with 18 bases in between. The CDR3 consists of 14 residues. CDR1 is MNHEY, CDR2 SVGAGI, per germline. Here the CDR3 reads CASCLRAGDEKLFF. The CDR3 DNA is TGTGCCAGCTGCCTAAGGGCGGGTGACGAAAAACTGTTTTTT.

This clonotype has a handful of counts. This chain connects TRBV12-3 or TRBV12-4 to TRBJ2-3; 9 bases align to TRBD2. The CDR3 consists of 16 residues. The V and J ends lost 3 bases and 7 bases, in that order; junction bases with no gene match: 11. In DNA form, the CDR3 reads TGTGCCAGCAGTTTCTCTAGCGGGGTAGGGGAAAATACGCAGTATTTT. Residues: CASSFSSGVGENTQYF.

This clonotype was seen more than once but under ten times. The rearrangement links TRBV4-3 to TRBJ1-1, with unresolved D. This CDR3 spans 17 amino acids. The V gene lost 7 bases and the J gene lost 4 bases, with 25 bases spanning the gap. CDR1 and CDR2 (germline): LGHNA, YSLEER. CDR3 nucleotides: TGCGCCAGCACCAAAAAAACAACCGGGTGGGTGGTCACTGAAGCTTTCTTT. Protein product: CASTKKTTGWVVTEAFF.

The chain joins TRBV7-9 to TRBJ2-1; 9 bases fit TRBD2. V gave up 5 bases and J gave up 8 bases; unmatched junction bases: 16. From germline, CDR1 is SEHNR and CDR2 FQNEAQ (reference sequence). The length of the CDR3 is 17 residues. Here the CDR3 reads CASSHGLAGGPSDEQFF. The CDR3 DNA is TGTGCCAGCAGCCACGGACTGGCGGGGGGGCCGTCTGATGAGCAGTTCTTC.